This T cell receptor (beta chain) was recorded in a study of beta chain features in type 1 diabetes. Study-wide points: Lower insertion and higher deletion counts appeared at VDJ junctions in type 1 diabetes patients. Moderately but significantly shorter TCRB CDR3s were found in Type 1 diabetes patients in all four CD4+ subsets.

Comment on this clone: Its antigen is as yet unknown.

The investigators reverse transcribed all of the isolated RNA, so they sequenced expressed TCRB transcripts. The average read count of naive, central memory and regulatory T cell samples was approximately 3.5 million. Sequenced by immunoSEQ multiplex PCR; TCRdb stores in-frame clones only, minus some. The sample lists 450,000 to 550,000 clones; approximately 30% were seen once. The source of this sequence is a man aged 18-30 years in good health. Sequencing was done on a sample of naive CD4+ T cells from blood.

The CDR3 loop is CASSPGGGPDTQYF. CDR3 coding DNA: TGCGCCAGCAGCCCCGGGGGGGGCCCAGATACGCAGTATTTT. The chain recombines TRBV4-3 with TRBJ2-3; 8 bases agree with TRBD2. The ends lost 4 bases at V and 4 bases at J; junction bases unmatched: 4. In germline, CDR1 is LGHNA, CDR2 YSLEER. The CDR3 is 14 amino acids.